The clone carrying this T cell receptor beta chain was seen only once. Its antigen is unidentified. CDR3 length equals 14 residues. Per germline, CDR1 LNHNV and CDR2 YYDKDF (reference sequence). The sample comes from a study of post-analysis software for immune sequencing data. Prepared TCR beta cDNA libraries contained unique molecular identifiers. Each CDR3 protein gets one entry after TCRdb re-called the PCR reads with MiXCR. The sample yields about 540,000 distinct CDR3 sequences, 34% seen once. Overall study results and limits: TRBV5-6, TRBV5-1 and TRBV20-1 were among several TRBV segments more frequent in patients than controls.

J is TRBJ2-4 and V is TRBV15, with a weak D call TRBD2 (5 bases). The better agreement between TRBJ2-7 and the DNA end casts doubt on the J call. The receptor was isolated from a girl between 2 and 17 years old with multiple sclerosis. The specimen sequenced was blood. CDR3 bases: TGTGCCACCAGCAGGCTAGGCGGGCGAAGCGAGCAGTACTTC. It codes for CATSRLGGRSEQYF.